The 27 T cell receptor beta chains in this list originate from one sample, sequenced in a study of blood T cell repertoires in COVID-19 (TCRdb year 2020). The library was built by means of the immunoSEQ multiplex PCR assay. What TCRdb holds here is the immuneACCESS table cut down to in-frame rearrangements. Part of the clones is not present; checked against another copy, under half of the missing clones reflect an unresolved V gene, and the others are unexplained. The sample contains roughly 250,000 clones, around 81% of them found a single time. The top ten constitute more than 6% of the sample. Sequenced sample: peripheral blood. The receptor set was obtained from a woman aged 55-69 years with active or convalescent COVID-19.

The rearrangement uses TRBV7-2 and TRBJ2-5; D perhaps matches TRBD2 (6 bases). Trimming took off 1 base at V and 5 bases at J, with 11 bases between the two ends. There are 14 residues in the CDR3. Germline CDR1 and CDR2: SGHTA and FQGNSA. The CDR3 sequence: CASSLGGDFETQYF. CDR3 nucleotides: TGTGCCAGCAGCTTAGGCGGGGACTTCGAGACCCAGTACTTC.

CDR3 protein: CASSYGQDNSNQPQHF. DNA for the CDR3: TGTGCCAGCAGTTACGGGCAGGACAATAGCAATCAGCCCCAGCATTTT. This sequence joins TRBV6-6 and TRBJ1-5, with D possibly TRBD1 on 5 matching bases. Trimming took 2 bases from V and 0 from J, leaving 11 bases between them. Germline loops: CDR1 MNHNY, CDR2 SVGAGI (reference sequence). CDR3 length equals 16 residues.

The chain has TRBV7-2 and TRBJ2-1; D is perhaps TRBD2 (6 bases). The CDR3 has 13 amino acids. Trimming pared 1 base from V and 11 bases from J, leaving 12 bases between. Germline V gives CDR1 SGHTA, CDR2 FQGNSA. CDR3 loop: CASSLGRDSKQFF. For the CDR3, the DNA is TGTGCCAGCAGCTTAGGTCGGGACTCCAAGCAGTTCTTC.

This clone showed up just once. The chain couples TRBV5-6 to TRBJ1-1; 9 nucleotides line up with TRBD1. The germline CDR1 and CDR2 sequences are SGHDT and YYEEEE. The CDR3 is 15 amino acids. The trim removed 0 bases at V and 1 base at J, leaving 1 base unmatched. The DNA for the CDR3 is TGTGCCAGCAGCTTGGTGGGACAGGGGAACACTGAAGCTTTCTTT. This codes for CASSLVGQGNTEAFF.

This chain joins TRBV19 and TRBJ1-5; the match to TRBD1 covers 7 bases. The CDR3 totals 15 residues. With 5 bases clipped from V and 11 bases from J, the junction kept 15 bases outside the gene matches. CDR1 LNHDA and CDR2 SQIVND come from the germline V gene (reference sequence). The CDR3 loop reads CASSPLGTAVRAQHF. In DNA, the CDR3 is TGTGCCAGTAGTCCGCTCGGGACAGCAGTCCGGGCCCAGCATTTT.

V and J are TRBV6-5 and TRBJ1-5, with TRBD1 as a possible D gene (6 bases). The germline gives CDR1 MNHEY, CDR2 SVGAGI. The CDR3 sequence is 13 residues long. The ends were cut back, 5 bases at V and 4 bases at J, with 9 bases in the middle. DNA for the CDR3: TGTGCCAGCAGTACCCAGGGGAATCAGCCCCAGCATTTT. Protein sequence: CASSTQGNQPQHF.

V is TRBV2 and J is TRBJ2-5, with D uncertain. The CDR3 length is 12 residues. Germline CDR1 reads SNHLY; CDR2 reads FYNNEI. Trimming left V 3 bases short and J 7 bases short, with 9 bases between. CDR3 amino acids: CASSDTPGTQYF. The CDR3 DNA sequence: TGTGCCAGCAGTGACACACCAGGGACCCAGTACTTC.

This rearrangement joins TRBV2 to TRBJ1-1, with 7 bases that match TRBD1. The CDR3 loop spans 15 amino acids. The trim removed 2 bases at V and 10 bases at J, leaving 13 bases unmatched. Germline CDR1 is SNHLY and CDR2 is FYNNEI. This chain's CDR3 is CASSERTGYTSGAFF. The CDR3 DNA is TGTGCCAGCAGTGAAAGGACAGGCTATACCTCGGGAGCTTTCTTT.

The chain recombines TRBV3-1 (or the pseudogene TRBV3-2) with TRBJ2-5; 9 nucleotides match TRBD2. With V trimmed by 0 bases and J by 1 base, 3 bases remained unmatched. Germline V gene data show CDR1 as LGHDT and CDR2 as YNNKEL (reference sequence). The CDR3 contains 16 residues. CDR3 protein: CASSQETSGRQETQYF. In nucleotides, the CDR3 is TGTGCCAGCAGCCAAGAAACTAGCGGGCGCCAAGAGACCCAGTACTTC.

In DNA, the CDR3 is TGCAGTGCTAGTCGGTTAGCGGCCGCGGAGACCCAGTACTTC. It is translated as CSASRLAAAETQYF. The chain uses TRBV20-1 and TRBJ2-5; tentative D call: TRBD2 (6 bases). This CDR3 has 14 residues. Germline V gene data show CDR1 as DFQATT and CDR2 as SNEGSKA (reference sequence). V lost 3 bases and J 5 bases, leaving 16 bases between the germline ends.

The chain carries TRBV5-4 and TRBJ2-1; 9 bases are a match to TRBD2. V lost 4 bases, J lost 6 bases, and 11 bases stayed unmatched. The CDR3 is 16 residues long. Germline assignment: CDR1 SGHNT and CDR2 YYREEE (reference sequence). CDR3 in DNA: TGTGCCAGCAGCGTGCCGGTAGCGGGGGCTCGCAATGAGCAGTTCTTC. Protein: CASSVPVAGARNEQFF.

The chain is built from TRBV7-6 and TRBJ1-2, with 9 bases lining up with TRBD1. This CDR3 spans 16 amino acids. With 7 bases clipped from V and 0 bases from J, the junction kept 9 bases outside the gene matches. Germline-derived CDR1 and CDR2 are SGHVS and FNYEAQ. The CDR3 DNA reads TGTGCCAGCAAACTCGGGACAGGGAGGTCTAACTATGGCTACACCTTC. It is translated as CASKLGTGRSNYGYTF.

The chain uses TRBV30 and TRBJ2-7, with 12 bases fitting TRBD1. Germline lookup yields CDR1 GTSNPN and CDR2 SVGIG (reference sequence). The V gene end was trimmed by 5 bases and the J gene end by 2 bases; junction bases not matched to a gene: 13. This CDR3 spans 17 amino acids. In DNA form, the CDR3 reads TGTGCCTGGGCGGGGGGACAGGGGGCCTCACTCGCCTACGAGCAGTACTTC. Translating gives CAWAGGQGASLAYEQYF. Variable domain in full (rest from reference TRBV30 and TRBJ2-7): SQTIHQWPATLVQPVGSPLSLECTVEGTSNPNLYWYRQAAGRGLQLLFYSVGIGQISSEVPQNLSASRPQDRQFILSSKKLLLSDSGFYLCAWAGGQGASLAYEQYFGPGTRLTVT.

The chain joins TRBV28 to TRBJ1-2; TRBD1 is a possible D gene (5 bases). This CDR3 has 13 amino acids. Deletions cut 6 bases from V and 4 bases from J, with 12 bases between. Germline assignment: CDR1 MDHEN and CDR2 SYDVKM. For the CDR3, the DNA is TGTGCCAGCAGCGGGGGAGTAGTCTATGGCTACACCTTC. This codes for CASSGGVVYGYTF.

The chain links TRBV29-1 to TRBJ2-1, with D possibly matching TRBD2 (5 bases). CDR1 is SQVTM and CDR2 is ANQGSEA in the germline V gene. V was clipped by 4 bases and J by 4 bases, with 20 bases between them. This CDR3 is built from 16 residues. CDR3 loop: CSVGTLAGQPYNEQFF. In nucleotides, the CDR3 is TGCAGCGTTGGGACGCTAGCCGGCCAGCCTTACAATGAGCAGTTCTTC.

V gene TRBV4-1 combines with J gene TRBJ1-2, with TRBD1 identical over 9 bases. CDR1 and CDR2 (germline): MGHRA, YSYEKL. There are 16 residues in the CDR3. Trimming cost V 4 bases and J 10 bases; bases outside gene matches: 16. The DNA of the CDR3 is TGCGCCAGCAGCCCAGTCACCGGGACAGGGCGGGGAGTCTACACCTTC. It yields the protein CASSPVTGTGRGVYTF.

CDR3 in DNA: TGTGCCAGTAGTACCGGGACAGGGCATTATTTT. This translates into CASSTGTGHYF. This sequence joins TRBV19 and TRBJ1-3; 9 nucleotides match TRBD1. In germline, CDR1 is LNHDA, CDR2 SQIVND (reference sequence). The CDR3 loop spans 11 amino acids. Trimming removed 4 bases from V and 16 bases from J; junction bases left unmatched: 5. Together with reference TRBV19 and TRBJ1-3, the CDR3 gives the full variable domain: DGGITQSPKYLFRKEGQNVTLSCEQNLNHDAMYWYRQDPGQGLRLIYYSQIVNDFQKGDIAEGYSVSREKKESFPLTVTSAQKNPTAFYLCASSTGTGHYFGEGSWLTVV.

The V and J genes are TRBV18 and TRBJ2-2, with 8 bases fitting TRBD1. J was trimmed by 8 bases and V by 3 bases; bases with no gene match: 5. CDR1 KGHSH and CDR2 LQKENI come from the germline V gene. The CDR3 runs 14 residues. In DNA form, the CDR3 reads TGTGCCAGCTCACCCGGACAGGGAATTGGGGAGCTGTTTTTT. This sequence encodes CASSPGQGIGELFF. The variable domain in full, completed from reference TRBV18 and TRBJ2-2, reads NAGVMQNPRHLVRRRGQEARLRCSPMKGHSHVYWYRQLPEEGLKFMVYLQKENIIDESGMPKERFSAEFPKEGPSILRIQQVVRGDSAAYFCASSPGQGIGELFFGEGSRLTVL.

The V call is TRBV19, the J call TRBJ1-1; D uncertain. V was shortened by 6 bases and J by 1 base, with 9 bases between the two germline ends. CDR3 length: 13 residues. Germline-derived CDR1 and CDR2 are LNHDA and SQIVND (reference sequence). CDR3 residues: CASSRIPNTEAFF. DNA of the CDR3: TGTGCCAGTAGCAGGATCCCGAACACTGAAGCTTTCTTT.

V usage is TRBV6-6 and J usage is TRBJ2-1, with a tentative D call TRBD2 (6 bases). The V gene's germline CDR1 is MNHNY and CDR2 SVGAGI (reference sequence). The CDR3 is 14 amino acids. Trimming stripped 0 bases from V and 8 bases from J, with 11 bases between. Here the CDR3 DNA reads TGTGCCAGCAGTTACTCAGGAGGGAGCTATGAGCAGTTCTTC. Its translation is CASSYSGGSYEQFF.

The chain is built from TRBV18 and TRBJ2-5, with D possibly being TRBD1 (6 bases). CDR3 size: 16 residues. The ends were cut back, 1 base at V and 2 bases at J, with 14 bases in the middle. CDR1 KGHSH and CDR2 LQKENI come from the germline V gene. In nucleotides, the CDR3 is TGTGCCAGCTCACCACTGGGGTTGGGGGCACAAGAGACCCAGTACTTC. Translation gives CASSPLGLGAQETQYF.

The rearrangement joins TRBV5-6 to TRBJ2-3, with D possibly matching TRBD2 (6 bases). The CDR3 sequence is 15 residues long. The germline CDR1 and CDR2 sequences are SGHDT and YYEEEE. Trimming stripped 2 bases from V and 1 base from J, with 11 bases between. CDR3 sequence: CASSFGSGGTDTQYF. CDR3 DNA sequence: TGTGCCAGCAGCTTTGGTAGCGGAGGCACAGATACGCAGTATTTT.

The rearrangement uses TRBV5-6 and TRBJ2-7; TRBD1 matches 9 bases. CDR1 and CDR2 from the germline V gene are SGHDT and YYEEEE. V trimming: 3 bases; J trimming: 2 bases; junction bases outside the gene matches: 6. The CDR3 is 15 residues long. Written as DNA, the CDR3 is TGTGCCAGCAGCTCCCCGGGACAGGGCACCTACGAGCAGTACGTC. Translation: CASSSPGQGTYEQYV.

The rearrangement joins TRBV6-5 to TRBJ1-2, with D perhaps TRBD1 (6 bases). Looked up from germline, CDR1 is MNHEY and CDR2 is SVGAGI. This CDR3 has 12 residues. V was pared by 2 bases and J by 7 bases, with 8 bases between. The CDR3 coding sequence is TGTGCCAGCAGTTACGACAGGTTTGGCTACACCTTC. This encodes CASSYDRFGYTF.

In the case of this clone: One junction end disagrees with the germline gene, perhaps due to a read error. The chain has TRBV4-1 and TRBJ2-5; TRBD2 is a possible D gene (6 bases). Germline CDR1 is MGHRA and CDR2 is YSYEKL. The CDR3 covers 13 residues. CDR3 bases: TGCGCCAGCAGCCAAGGTCTTTGGACTATCGGGGACTTC. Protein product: CASSQGLWTIGDF.

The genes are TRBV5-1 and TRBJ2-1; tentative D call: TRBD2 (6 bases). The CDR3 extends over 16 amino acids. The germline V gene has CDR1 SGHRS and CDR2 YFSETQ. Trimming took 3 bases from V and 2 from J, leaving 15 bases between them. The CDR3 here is CASSYLTGTPYNEQFF. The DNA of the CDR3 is TGCGCCAGCAGCTACCTGACCGGGACTCCCTACAATGAGCAGTTCTTC. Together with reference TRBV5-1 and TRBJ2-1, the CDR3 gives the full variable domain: KAGVTQTPRYLIKTRGQQVTLSCSPISGHRSVSWYQQTPGQGLQFLFEYFSETQRNKGNFPGRFSGRQFSNSRSEMNVSTLELGDSALYLCASSYLTGTPYNEQFFGPGTRLTVL.

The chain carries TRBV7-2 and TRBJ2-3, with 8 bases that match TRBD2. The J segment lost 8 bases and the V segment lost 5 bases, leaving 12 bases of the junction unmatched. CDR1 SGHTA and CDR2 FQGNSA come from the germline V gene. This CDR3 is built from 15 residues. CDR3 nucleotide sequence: TGTGCCAGCAGCCCTGCGGGGGGCTGGAAGGGTACGCAGTATTTT. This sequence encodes CASSPAGGWKGTQYF.